The 22 T cell receptor beta chains below were found in one sample sequenced in a study of kidney transplant recipient with SARS-CoV-2 infection. TCRdb independently ran MiXCR on the reads; one entry per CDR3 protein. This repertoire shows fewer than 250,000 distinct CDR3 sequences, around 30% found once; its top ten account for less than 8.5%. The starting material was a blood sample, obtained at baseline and around day 110 from a kidney transplant recipient. All receptors come from a male patient aged 30 to 40 who had COVID-19 and was a kidney transplant recipient. The graft donor may be the source of some T cells.

This clonotype was counted at least ten times. J is TRBJ1-2 and V is TRBV11-3; D gene ambiguous. This CDR3 region has 17 residues. CDR1 is SGHNT, CDR2 YENEEA, per germline. Trimming took off 5 bases at V and 4 bases at J, with 23 bases between the two ends. Here the CDR3 reads CASSAGCDLGKTYGYTF. DNA of the CDR3: TGTGCCAGCAGCGCGGGGTGCGATCTCGGAAAGACCTATGGCTACACCTTC.

A word on this clonotype: Possible read error: a much larger clone is one base away. V and J are TRBV5-4 and TRBJ2-5; the D gene is possibly TRBD1 (9 bases). Gene TRBJ2-7 matches the end of the DNA better, so the J call may be wrong. The CDR3 runs 15 residues. Germline V gene data show CDR1 as SGHNT and CDR2 as YYREEE (reference sequence). The chain's CDR3 is CTSSLAGGQGNEQYF. CDR3 in DNA: TGTACCAGCAGCTTGGCGGGGGGACAGGGCAACGAGCAGTACTTC.

A remark on this clonotype: A much larger clone sits a single nucleotide away, making a read error possible. This chain connects TRBV20-1 to TRBJ2-7; no firm D call. The V end was cut by 0 bases, the J end by 9 bases, with 15 bases between. The CDR3 runs 13 residues. Germline CDR1 DFQATT, CDR2 SNEGSKA (reference sequence). The CDR3: CSARDIDMNGQYF. CDR3 nucleotide sequence: TGCAGTGCTAGAGACATAGACATGAACGGGCAGTACTTC.

The sample holds one count of this clonotype. This may come from a read error, since a much larger clone is one base off. The CDR3 region has the DNA TGCGCCAGCGGCCTAACGGGAGCGGGAGTCTCCGAGCAGTACTTC. Amino acids: CASGLTGAGVSEQYF. The rearrangement links TRBV5-1 to TRBJ2-7; 8 nucleotides agree with TRBD2. The CDR3 extends over 15 amino acids. Germline trimming cut 7 bases from V and 6 bases from J; bases unmatched to any gene: 15. Germline V gene lookup returns CDR1 SGHRS and CDR2 YFSETQ.

Note on this clonotype: A clone one base away is much larger, so this may be a read error. The chain recombines TRBV14 with TRBJ2-5, with D maybe TRBD1 (5 bases). Germline V gene lookup returns CDR1 SGHDN and CDR2 FVKESK. The CDR3 is 13 residues long. DNA of the CDR3: TGTGCCAGCAGCCAAGGGGGCCGATTAGAGCAGTGCTTC. It yields the protein CASSQGGRLEQCF.

There are many counts of this clonotype. The chain has TRBV6-2 or TRBV6-3 and TRBJ1-1, with 9 bases lining up with TRBD1. The J segment lost 2 bases and the V segment lost 5 bases, leaving 3 bases of the junction unmatched. This CDR3 has 14 amino acids. CDR1 and CDR2 from the germline V gene are MNHEY and SVGEGT. The CDR3 sequence: CASSRTGENTEAFF. The CDR3, as DNA: TGTGCCAGCAGTAGGACAGGGGAAAACACTGAAGCTTTCTTT.

As to this clonotype: A much more abundant neighbour one base away suggests this may be a read error. The CDR3 does not end in the conserved phenylalanine or tryptophan, so this is likely a read error. This chain uses TRBV7-6 with TRBJ1-6, with D unclear. V dropped 4 bases and J dropped 8 bases, with 6 bases sitting between them. The CDR3 contains 12 residues. In germline, CDR1 is SGHVS, CDR2 FNYEAQ. CDR3 loop: CASSWRDSPLHL. In nucleotides, the CDR3 is TGTGCCAGCAGCTGGAGGGATTCACCCCTCCACCTT.

The chain joins TRBV7-2 to TRBJ1-6; D unresolved. The V gene lost 1 base and the J gene lost 6 bases, with 10 bases spanning the gap. The germline V gene encodes CDR1 SGHTA and CDR2 FQGNSA. The CDR3 is 15 residues long. CDR3 sequence: CTSSLEHISNSPLHF. The CDR3 region has the DNA TGTACCAGCAGCTTAGAACACATAAGTAATTCACCCCTCCACTTT.

This clonotype was observed a handful of times. This chain uses TRBV27 with TRBJ1-2; D remains unclear. Germline lookup yields CDR1 MNHEY and CDR2 SMNVEV (reference sequence). CDR3 size: 17 residues. V gave up 5 bases and J gave up 4 bases, with 23 bases separating them. The CDR3 sequence: CASSAHVPGRKTYGYTF. The CDR3 DNA sequence: TGTGCCAGCAGTGCTCACGTTCCTGGCCGAAAGACCTATGGCTACACCTTC.

The sample holds many counts of this clonotype. V is TRBV15 and J is TRBJ2-7; D is perhaps TRBD1 (5 bases). This CDR3 has 17 amino acids. The germline gives CDR1 LNHNV, CDR2 YYDKDF (reference sequence). Trimming took 0 bases from V and 0 from J, leaving 15 bases between them. CDR3 residues: CATSRDLGRGFSYEQYF. The DNA for the CDR3 is TGTGCCACCAGCAGAGATTTGGGGCGAGGATTCTCCTACGAGCAGTACTTC.

In this sample, this clonotype turned up a few times. This chain links TRBV3-1 with TRBJ2-5; D gene unclear. The V gene lost 4 bases and the J gene lost 5 bases, with 23 bases spanning the gap. Germline V gives CDR1 LGHDT, CDR2 YNNKEL (reference sequence). This CDR3 contains 17 residues. In DNA, the CDR3 is TGTGCCAGCAGCCGACAAGGTCCCATTTCTTTCTCTGAGACCCAGTACTTC. This codes for CASSRQGPISFSETQYF.

Points on this clonotype: A much bigger clone sits one base away, suggesting this may be a read error. The chain joins TRBV9 to TRBJ1-2; D gene unclear. In germline, CDR1 is SGDLS, CDR2 YYNGEE. The CDR3 covers 16 residues. The V gene lost 7 bases and the J gene lost 4 bases, with 23 bases spanning the gap. CDR3 protein: CASQPRYSRKTYGYTF. Written as DNA, the CDR3 is TGTGCCAGCCAACCACGGTACTCAAGAAAGACCTATGGCTACACCTTC. The full variable domain, rest sourced from reference TRBV9 and TRBJ1-2, is DSGVTQTPKHLITATGQRVTLRCSPRSGDLSVYWYQQSLDQGLQFLIQYYNGEERAKGNILERFSAQQFPDLHSELNLSSLELGDSALYFCASQPRYSRKTYGYTFGSGTRLTVV.

This clonotype came up many times. The V and J genes are TRBV11-2 and TRBJ2-7; D might be TRBD1 (5 bases). V was shortened by 5 bases and J by 0 bases, with 11 bases between the two germline ends. Germline CDR1 SGHAT, CDR2 FQNNGV. The CDR3 length is 14 residues. The DNA of the CDR3 is TGTGCCAGCAGCACAGGACCCTTCTCCTACGAGCAGTACTTC. Translation: CASSTGPFSYEQYF.

This clonotype came up once. Relative to the germline gene, one junction end is altered; a read error may explain this. The V call is TRBV10-3, the J call TRBJ1-5; D is ambiguous. This CDR3 comprises 15 residues. Germline CDR1 ENHRY, CDR2 SYGVKD. The DNA for the CDR3 is TGTGCCGTCAGTGAGTCGAACGAGGGAGGTCGGCCCCAGCATTTT. Its protein product is CAVSESNEGGRPQHF.

The table lists this clonotype with many counts. V and J are TRBV7-6 and TRBJ2-7, with 8 bases identical to TRBD1. This CDR3 contains 15 residues. V was clipped by 4 bases and J by 4 bases; unmatched bases: 9. Germline V lookup: CDR1 SGHVS, CDR2 FNYEAQ. The CDR3 sequence is CASSSIPGQEYEQYF. In DNA, the CDR3 is TGTGCCAGCAGCTCCATCCCGGGACAGGAATACGAGCAGTACTTC.

At least ten counts were recorded for this clonotype. V gene TRBV6-5 combines with J gene TRBJ2-7, with D perhaps given as TRBD1 or TRBD2 (5 bases each). Trimming took 5 bases from V and 2 from J, leaving 19 bases between them. Per germline, CDR1 MNHEY and CDR2 SVGAGI. This CDR3 region has 16 residues. Here the CDR3 reads CASSDVFGGKPYEQYF. CDR3 bases: TGTGCCAGCAGTGACGTTTTTGGGGGAAAACCCTACGAGCAGTACTTC.

This clonotype was counted at least ten times. This chain links TRBV15 with TRBJ2-6, with TRBD1 as a possible D gene (5 bases). The CDR3 is 17 amino acids. Trimming removed 8 bases at V and 0 bases at J, with 17 bases between. Looked up from germline, CDR1 is LNHNV and CDR2 is YYDKDF (reference sequence). The CDR3: CATGLEGADSGANVLTF. The CDR3 DNA sequence: TGTGCCACCGGGCTGGAAGGGGCCGACTCTGGGGCCAACGTCCTGACTTTC.

In its sample, this clonotype was seen a few times. The CDR3 coding sequence is TGTGCCAGCAGTTTGTTCAGAACTGGACAAAGTCGGGCCAACGTCCTGACTTTC. Its translation: CASSLFRTGQSRANVLTF. The chain is built from TRBV25-1 and TRBJ2-6; D might be TRBD1 (5 bases). V lost 5 bases and J lost 5, with 22 bases in between. Germline V CDR1 and CDR2: MGHDK, SYGVNS. The CDR3 runs 18 residues.

Remarks on this clonotype: This clone may be a read error of a much larger clone one base away. J is TRBJ2-1 and V is TRBV3-1, with D tentatively TRBD1 or TRBD2 (5 bases each). The germline gives CDR1 LGHDT, CDR2 YNNKEL (reference sequence). The CDR3 extends over 17 amino acids. The CDR3 DNA reads as TGTGCCAACAGCCAAGGTCGGGGACCGGGCCTTGGTTTAGAGCAGTTCTTC. Protein product: CANSQGRGPGLGLEQFF.

This clonotype occurred a few times. A read error may explain this, as a much larger clone is one base away. The V call is TRBV7-2, the J call TRBJ2-7, with 9 bases fitting TRBD1. Germline V gene sequence: CDR1 SGHTA, CDR2 FQGNSA. The CDR3 runs 16 residues. The ends lost 6 bases at V and 6 bases at J; junction bases unmatched: 15. This chain's CDR3 is CTSSLWGTGQGAEQYF. The CDR3 DNA follows: TGTACCAGCAGTCTATGGGGAACGGGACAGGGTGCCGAGCAGTACTTC. Combining the CDR3 with reference TRBV7-2 and TRBJ2-7 gives the whole variable domain GAGVSQSPSNKVTEKGKDVELRCDPISGHTALYWYRQSLGQGLEFLIYFQGNSAPDKSGLPSDRFSAERTGGSVSTLTIQRTQQEDSAVYLCTSSLWGTGQGAEQYFGPGTRLTVT.

About this clonotype: The conserved phenylalanine or tryptophan is not found at the CDR3 terminus, so this likely reflects a read error. The J gene is TRBJ1-2, the V gene TRBV5-1; no reliable D call. The CDR3 sequence is 16 residues long. The V end lost 7 bases, the J end lost 4 bases, and 23 bases lay between the germline ends. CDR1 SGHRS and CDR2 YFSETQ come from the germline V gene. The CDR3 DNA sequence: TGCGCCAGCTCGGTAGCATCGGTTCGAAAGACCTATGGCTACACCCTC. It is translated as CASSVASVRKTYGYTL.

This clonotype was detected many times. The V and J genes are TRBV3-1 and TRBJ1-2; the D gene is possibly TRBD1 (5 bases). The V gene lost 5 bases and the J gene lost 4 bases, with 23 bases spanning the gap. The CDR3 has 17 residues. Germline lookup yields CDR1 LGHDT and CDR2 YNNKEL (reference sequence). DNA for the CDR3: TGTGCCAGCAGCAGTACAGGCACCCTTCGAAAGACCTATGGCTACACCTTC. It yields the protein CASSSTGTLRKTYGYTF.